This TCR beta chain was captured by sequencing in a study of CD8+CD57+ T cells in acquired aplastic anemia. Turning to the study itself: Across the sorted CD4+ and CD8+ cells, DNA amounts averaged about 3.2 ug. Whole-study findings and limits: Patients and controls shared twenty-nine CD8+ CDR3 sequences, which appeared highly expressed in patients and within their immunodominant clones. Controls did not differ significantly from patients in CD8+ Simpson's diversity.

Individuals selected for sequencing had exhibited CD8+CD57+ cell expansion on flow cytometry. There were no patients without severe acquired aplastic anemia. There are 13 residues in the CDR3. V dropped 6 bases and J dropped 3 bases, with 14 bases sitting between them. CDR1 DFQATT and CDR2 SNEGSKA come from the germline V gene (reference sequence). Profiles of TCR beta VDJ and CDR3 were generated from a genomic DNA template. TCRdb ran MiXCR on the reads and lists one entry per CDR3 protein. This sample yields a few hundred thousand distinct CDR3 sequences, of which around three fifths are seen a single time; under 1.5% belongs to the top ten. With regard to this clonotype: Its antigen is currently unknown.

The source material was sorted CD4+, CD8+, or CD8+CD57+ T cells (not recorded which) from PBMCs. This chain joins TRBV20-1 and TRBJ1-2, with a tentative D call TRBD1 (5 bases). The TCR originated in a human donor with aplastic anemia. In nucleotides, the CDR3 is TGCAGTGCCGGCACGGGGCGCGACTATGGCTACACCTTC. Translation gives CSAGTGRDYGYTF.